This TCR beta chain was sequenced in a study of cytomegalovirus exposure and HLA in healthy donors. This clone came up a few times. The CDR3 has 15 amino acids. Deletions cut 5 bases from V and 5 bases from J, with 19 bases between. Looked up from germline, CDR1 is SNHLY and CDR2 is FYNNEI. Amplification used 60 Vbeta primers and 13 Jbeta primers. Measured with immunoSEQ multiplex PCR; TCRdb has only the in-frame clones, and not every one. Altogether approximately 100,000 clones are present, about 80% being singletons, with the ten largest covering about 3%. This sequence was found in a woman aged 40 to 49 in good health and CMV-seronegative. The source material was PBMCs. This rearrangement joins TRBV2 to TRBJ2-7; the D gene is possibly TRBD2 (5 bases). CDR3 loop: CASSPAGRSSHEQYF. The CDR3 DNA reads as TGTGCCAGCAGTCCCGCGGGTAGGAGTAGCCACGAGCAGTACTTC.